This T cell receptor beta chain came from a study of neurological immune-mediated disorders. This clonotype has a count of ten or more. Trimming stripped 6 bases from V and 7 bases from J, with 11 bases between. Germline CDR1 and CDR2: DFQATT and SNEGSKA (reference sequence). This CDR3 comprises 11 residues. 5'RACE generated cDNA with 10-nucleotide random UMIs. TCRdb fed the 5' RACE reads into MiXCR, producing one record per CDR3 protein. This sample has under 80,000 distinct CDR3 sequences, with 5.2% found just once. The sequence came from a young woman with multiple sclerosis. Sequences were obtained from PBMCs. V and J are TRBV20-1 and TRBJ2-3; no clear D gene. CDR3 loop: CSAYTSNTQYF. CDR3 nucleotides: TGCAGTGCCTATACATCGAATACGCAGTATTTT.